The 23 T cell receptor beta chains below come from one sample, sequenced in a study of cytomegalovirus exposure and HLA in healthy donors. It was with 60 Vbeta and 13 Jbeta primers that the PCR ran. Data came from immunoSEQ multiplex PCR; TCRdb stores just in-frame clones and leaves some out. Altogether 110,000 to 150,000 clones are present, roughly 80% being singletons, with the ten largest covering roughly 2.7%. Source material: PBMCs. The receptors originated from a boy aged 2 to 9 in good health and CMV-seronegative.

The chain carries TRBV27 and TRBJ2-6; the D gene is possibly TRBD2 (5 bases). From germline, CDR1 is MNHEY and CDR2 SMNVEV (reference sequence). The CDR3 is made up of 16 amino acids. Trimming took off 4 bases at V and 1 base at J, with 11 bases between the two ends. Here the CDR3 DNA reads TGTGCCAGCAGTTACCAAGGAGGATCTGGGGCCAACGTCCTGACTTTC. This gives the protein CASSYQGGSGANVLTF.

The gene calls are TRBV29-1 and TRBJ2-5; D possibly corresponds to TRBD2 (5 bases). The CDR3 sequence is 13 residues long. The germline V and J ends were trimmed by 3 bases and 5 bases, with 13 bases remaining between them. In germline, CDR1 is SQVTM, CDR2 ANQGSEA. The CDR3 here is CSVERTSMETQYF. The CDR3 bases are TGCAGCGTTGAGAGAACTAGTATGGAGACCCAGTACTTC.

The J gene is TRBJ1-4, the V gene TRBV5-1, with a possible D match to TRBD1 (6 bases). This CDR3 spans 15 amino acids. The ends were cut back, 0 bases at V and 4 bases at J, with 10 bases in the middle. Germline-derived CDR1 and CDR2 are SGHRS and YFSETQ. In DNA form, the CDR3 reads TGCGCCAGCAGCTTGGAAGGGGGTCTTAATGAAAAACTGTTTTTT. Residues: CASSLEGGLNEKLFF.

V is TRBV10-1 and J is TRBJ2-7, with 9 bases aligning to TRBD1. This CDR3 spans 14 amino acids. Germline V gene data show CDR1 as WNHNN and CDR2 as SYGVQD (reference sequence). J lost 0 bases, V lost 9 bases, and 6 bases had no gene match. The CDR3 DNA reads TGCGCCAGGCCCCGGGACAGGGTCTCCTACGAGCAGTACTTC. It specifies CARPRDRVSYEQYF.

This chain connects TRBV19 to TRBJ1-2; D may be TRBD1 (6 bases). The germline gives CDR1 LNHDA, CDR2 SQIVND (reference sequence). CDR3 length equals 13 residues. Trimming left V 8 bases short and J 6 bases short, with 16 bases between. The CDR3, as DNA: TGTGCCAGTGGGCTGGGCAGGGGACATGGCTACACCTTC. It codes for CASGLGRGHGYTF. Looking up the rest from reference TRBV19 and TRBJ1-2 gives the full variable domain: DGGITQSPKYLFRKEGQNVTLSCEQNLNHDAMYWYRQDPGQGLRLIYYSQIVNDFQKGDIAEGYSVSREKKESFPLTVTSAQKNPTAFYLCASGLGRGHGYTFGSGTRLTVV.

The V gene is TRBV5-8, the J gene TRBJ1-2; unclear D gene. V lost 0 bases to trimming and J lost 7 bases, with 16 bases between them. The CDR3 runs to 15 residues. In germline, CDR1 is SGHTS, CDR2 YDEGEE. CDR3 in amino acids: CASSLGATAIRGYTF. In DNA form, the CDR3 reads TGTGCCAGCAGCTTGGGGGCCACCGCAATCCGTGGCTACACCTTC.

The V and J genes are TRBV7-6 and TRBJ2-1, with 8 bases identical to TRBD2. The CDR3 runs 16 residues. With 5 bases clipped from V and 0 bases from J, the junction kept 6 bases outside the gene matches. Germline lookup yields CDR1 SGHVS and CDR2 FNYEAQ. Written as DNA, the CDR3 is TGTGCCAGCAGCCAGAGGCGGGGGGACTCCTACAATGAGCAGTTCTTC. Its translation: CASSQRRGDSYNEQFF.

V usage is TRBV27 and J usage is TRBJ2-2; 8 bases are a match to TRBD1. Looked up from germline, CDR1 is MNHEY and CDR2 is SMNVEV (reference sequence). V dropped 5 bases and J dropped 2; count of bases not matched to a gene: 13. The CDR3 is 18 amino acids. Here the CDR3 reads CASSRTAPGGANTGELFF. The CDR3 DNA sequence: TGTGCCAGCAGTCGCACAGCCCCAGGGGGCGCTAACACCGGGGAGCTGTTTTTT.

The chain employs TRBV9 and TRBJ2-5; 10 bases line up with TRBD2. The ends lost 3 bases at V and 5 bases at J; junction bases unmatched: 4. CDR1 SGDLS and CDR2 YYNGEE come from the germline V gene. The CDR3 contains 14 residues. The CDR3 nucleotides are TGTGCCAGCAGCGCGGGACTAGCGCTCGAGACCCAGTACTTC. Translating it yields CASSAGLALETQYF.

J is TRBJ2-7 and V is TRBV5-4; 9 bases are a match to TRBD1. V lost 4 bases to trimming and J lost 6 bases; unmatched junction nucleotides: 2. In germline, CDR1 is SGHNT, CDR2 YYREEE (reference sequence). The CDR3 totals 12 residues. CDR3 sequence reads: CASSKDRGEQYF. The CDR3 region has the DNA TGTGCCAGCAGCAAGGACAGGGGCGAGCAGTACTTC.

The V gene is TRBV11-3, the J gene TRBJ1-1; possible D gene TRBD1, 5 bases. Per the germline V gene, CDR1 is SGHNT and CDR2 is YENEEA. V was cut by 4 bases and J by 4 bases, with 10 bases left in between. This CDR3 contains 13 residues. The chain's CDR3 is CASSSGDSTEAFF. The CDR3 region has the DNA TGTGCCAGCAGCTCAGGAGACAGCACTGAAGCTTTCTTT.

This chain uses TRBV5-1 with TRBJ2-6; the match to TRBD1 covers 9 bases. J lost 1 base, V lost 0 bases, and 11 bases had no gene match. The germline gives CDR1 SGHRS, CDR2 YFSETQ. The CDR3 sequence is 20 residues long. CDR3 in DNA: TGCGCCAGCAGCTTGGGACCCGGGACAGGGCGTTTGTCTGGGGCCAACGTCCTGACTTTC. Translation gives CASSLGPGTGRLSGANVLTF. Full variable domain (remainder filled in from reference TRBV5-1 and TRBJ2-6): KAGVTQTPRYLIKTRGQQVTLSCSPISGHRSVSWYQQTPGQGLQFLFEYFSETQRNKGNFPGRFSGRQFSNSRSEMNVSTLELGDSALYLCASSLGPGTGRLSGANVLTFGAGSRLTVL.

The rearrangement joins TRBV11-2 to TRBJ1-2; 8 bases agree with TRBD1. CDR3 length equals 14 residues. After removal of 1 base from V and 8 bases from J, the junction contained 6 bases not matched to a gene. Germline CDR1 is SGHAT and CDR2 is FQNNGV. In DNA, the CDR3 is TGTGCCAGCAGCTTAGTGTCGACAGGGGTAGGCTACACCTTC. Translation: CASSLVSTGVGYTF.

The V call is TRBV6-5, the J call TRBJ2-5; D is uncertain. V lost 8 bases to trimming and J lost 1 base, with 17 bases between them. Germline CDR1 is MNHEY and CDR2 is SVGAGI. This CDR3 comprises 15 residues. CDR3 nucleotide sequence: TGTGCCAGCTGCTCCATGCGGCAGACCCAAGAGACCCAGTACTTC. Translated, it gives CASCSMRQTQETQYF.

This CDR3 reads CASSPGTVDNQPQHF. The CDR3 DNA follows: TGTGCCAGCAGCCCCGGGACAGTGGACAATCAGCCCCAGCATTTT. V and J are TRBV5-6 and TRBJ1-5, with 7 bases matching TRBD1. Trimming took 4 bases from V and 3 from J; bases not matched to a gene: 7. Germline V gene lookup returns CDR1 SGHDT and CDR2 YYEEEE. This CDR3 has 15 residues.

The chain links TRBV9 to TRBJ2-7; TRBD2 is a possible D gene (5 bases). CDR1 SGDLS and CDR2 YYNGEE come from the germline V gene. Trimming shortened V by 4 bases and J by 4 bases, and 15 bases separated the two germline ends. The CDR3 contains 14 residues. This CDR3 reads CASSPRTQLYEQYF. The CDR3 region has the DNA TGTGCCAGCAGCCCCCGGACTCAACTGTACGAGCAGTACTTC. Drawing the rest from reference TRBV9 and TRBJ2-7, the complete variable domain is DSGVTQTPKHLITATGQRVTLRCSPRSGDLSVYWYQQSLDQGLQFLIQYYNGEERAKGNILERFSAQQFPDLHSELNLSSLELGDSALYFCASSPRTQLYEQYFGPGTRLTVT.

V is TRBV4-1 and J is TRBJ2-1, with a tentative D call TRBD1 (6 bases). Trimming took off 0 bases at V and 5 bases at J, with 20 bases between the two ends. This CDR3 is built from 18 residues. CDR1 and CDR2 from the germline V gene are MGHRA and YSYEKL. In DNA, the CDR3 is TGCGCCAGCAGCCAAGAGTTCGAAACGGACAGAGTCAACAATGAGCAGTTCTTC. This codes for CASSQEFETDRVNNEQFF.

V is TRBV9 and J is TRBJ1-3; D remains unclear. The CDR3 extends over 14 amino acids. Germline CDR1 is SGDLS and CDR2 is YYNGEE. Deletions cut 0 bases from V and 1 base from J, with 5 bases between. CDR3 nucleotide sequence: TGTGCCAGCAGCGTAGTCGGGTCTGGAAACACCATATATTTT. Protein product: CASSVVGSGNTIYF.

The V call is TRBV11-1, the J call TRBJ2-5, with a possible D match to TRBD2 (6 bases). Looked up from germline, CDR1 is SGHAT and CDR2 is FQDESV (reference sequence). The CDR3 length is 17 residues. The V end was cut by 1 base, the J end by 2 bases, with 17 bases between. CDR3 residues: CASSLGAGLAPQETQYF. The CDR3 DNA sequence: TGTGCCAGCAGCTTAGGCGCGGGGCTAGCGCCACAAGAGACCCAGTACTTC.

In nucleotides, the CDR3 is TGTGCCAGCAGTGAAGTAGAAAACACCATATATTTT. Translation gives CASSEVENTIYF. The chain uses TRBV2 and TRBJ1-3; D remains unclear. The CDR3 loop spans 12 amino acids. Germline V CDR1 and CDR2: SNHLY, FYNNEI. V lost 1 base and J lost 6, with 4 bases in between.

CDR3: CSVSWARNTGELFF. CDR3 DNA sequence: TGCAGCGTTTCATGGGCGCGGAACACCGGGGAGCTGTTTTTT. The chain joins TRBV29-1 to TRBJ2-2; D remains unclear. Trimming shortened V by 5 bases and J by 1 base, and 11 bases separated the two germline ends. This CDR3 comprises 14 residues. Per the germline V gene, CDR1 is SQVTM and CDR2 is ANQGSEA.

The table lists this clone with a few counts. The V gene is TRBV28, the J gene TRBJ2-1, with unresolved D. The germline gives CDR1 MDHEN, CDR2 SYDVKM. The CDR3 spans 15 residues. Trimming took off 5 bases at V and 0 bases at J, with 11 bases between the two ends. This chain's CDR3 is CASSEPTHSYNEQFF. DNA for the CDR3: TGTGCCAGCAGTGAGCCGACACACTCCTACAATGAGCAGTTCTTC.

This clone was found a few times. The V and J genes are TRBV18 and TRBJ1-1; TRBD1 aligns across 7 bases. The germline V gene has CDR1 KGHSH and CDR2 LQKENI. V shed 3 bases, J shed 1 base, and the junction held 11 bases outside the gene matches. CDR3 length: 17 residues. The CDR3 coding sequence is TGTGCCAGCTCACCGGTACAGGGGAGGCTGGGGAACACTGAAGCTTTCTTT. Translated, it gives CASSPVQGRLGNTEAFF.